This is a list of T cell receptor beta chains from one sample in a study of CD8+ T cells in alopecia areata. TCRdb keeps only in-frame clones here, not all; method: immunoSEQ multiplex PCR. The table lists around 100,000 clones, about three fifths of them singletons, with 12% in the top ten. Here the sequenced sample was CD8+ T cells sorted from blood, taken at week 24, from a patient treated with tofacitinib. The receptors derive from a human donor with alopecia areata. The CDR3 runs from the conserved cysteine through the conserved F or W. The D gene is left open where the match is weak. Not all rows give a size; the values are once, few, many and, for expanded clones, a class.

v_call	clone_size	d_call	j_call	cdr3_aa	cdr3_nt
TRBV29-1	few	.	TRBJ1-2	CSVEDAGGGHGYTF	TGCAGCGTTGAAGATGCCGGCGGGGGTCATGGCTACACCTTC
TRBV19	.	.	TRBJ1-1	CASSDEWDTEAFF	TGTGCCAGTAGTGACGAATGGGACACTGAAGCTTTCTTT
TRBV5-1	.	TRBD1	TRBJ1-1	CASSSGQGPTEAFF	TGCGCCAGCAGCTCCGGACAGGGCCCCACTGAAGCTTTCTTT
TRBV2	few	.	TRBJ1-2	CASSEAWGAVNGYTF	TGTGCCAGCAGTGAAGCGTGGGGCGCCGTGAATGGCTACACCTTC
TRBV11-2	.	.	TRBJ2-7	CASSFSLRDRFDEQYF	TGTGCCAGCAGCTTCTCCCTCAGGGATCGGTTCGACGAGCAGTACTTC
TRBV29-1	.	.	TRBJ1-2	CSVEDNPTVSGYTF	TGCAGCGTTGAAGATAACCCGACAGTCAGTGGCTACACCTTC
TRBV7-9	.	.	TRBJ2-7	CASSLSGDEQYF	TGTGCCAGCAGCTTGTCGGGGGACGAGCAGTACTTC
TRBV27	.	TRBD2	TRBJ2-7	CASSLGGGSSYEQYF	TGTGCCAGCAGTTTGGGCGGGGGTAGCTCCTACGAGCAGTACTTC
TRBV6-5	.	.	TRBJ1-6	CASTPGRDNSPLHF	TGTGCCAGCACTCCCGGACGGGATAATTCACCCCTCCACTTT
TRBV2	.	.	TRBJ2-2	CASEETPNTGELFF	TGTGCCAGCGAGGAGACACCGAACACCGGGGAGCTGTTTTTT
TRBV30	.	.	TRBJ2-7	CAWNPGTDSYEQYF	TGTGCCTGGAACCCCGGGACCGACTCCTACGAGCAGTACTTC
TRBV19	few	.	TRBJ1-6	CASSSGLRSPLHF	TGTGCCAGTAGTTCAGGGTTACGCTCACCCCTCCACTTT
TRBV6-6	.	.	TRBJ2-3	CASSYPPGDLTDTQYF	TGTGCCAGCAGTTACCCCCCGGGGGACCTCACAGATACGCAGTATTTT
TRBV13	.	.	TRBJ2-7	CASSLVGDGSYEQYF	TGTGCCAGCAGCTTAGTCGGCGATGGGTCCTACGAGCAGTACTTC
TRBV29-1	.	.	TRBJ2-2	CSVMVGELFF	TGCAGCGTGATGGTAGGGGAGCTGTTTTTT
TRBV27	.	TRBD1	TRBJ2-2	CASSTGEIGELFF	TGTGCCAGCAGTACAGGGGAGATCGGGGAGCTGTTTTTT
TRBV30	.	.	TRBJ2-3	CAWSVTAGLVDTQYF	TGTGCCTGGAGTGTGACGGCAGGCCTTGTCGATACGCAGTATTTT
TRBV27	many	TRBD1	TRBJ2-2	CASSLSAGGLTGELFF	TGTGCCAGCAGTTTATCGGCAGGGGGCCTCACCGGGGAGCTGTTTTTT
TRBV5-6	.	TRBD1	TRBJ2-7	CASTGTDYEQYF	TGTGCCAGCACCGGGACAGACTACGAGCAGTACTTC
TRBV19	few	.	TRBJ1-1	CASRLLTNLVAEAFF	TGTGCCAGTAGACTCCTGACAAATCTCGTCGCTGAAGCTTTCTTT
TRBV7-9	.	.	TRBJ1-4	CASSIQGNKLFF	TGTGCCAGCAGCATCCAGGGAAACAAACTGTTTTTT
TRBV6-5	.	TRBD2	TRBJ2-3	CASSYLAGKTDTQYF	TGTGCCAGCAGTTACCTAGCGGGGAAAACAGATACGCAGTATTTT